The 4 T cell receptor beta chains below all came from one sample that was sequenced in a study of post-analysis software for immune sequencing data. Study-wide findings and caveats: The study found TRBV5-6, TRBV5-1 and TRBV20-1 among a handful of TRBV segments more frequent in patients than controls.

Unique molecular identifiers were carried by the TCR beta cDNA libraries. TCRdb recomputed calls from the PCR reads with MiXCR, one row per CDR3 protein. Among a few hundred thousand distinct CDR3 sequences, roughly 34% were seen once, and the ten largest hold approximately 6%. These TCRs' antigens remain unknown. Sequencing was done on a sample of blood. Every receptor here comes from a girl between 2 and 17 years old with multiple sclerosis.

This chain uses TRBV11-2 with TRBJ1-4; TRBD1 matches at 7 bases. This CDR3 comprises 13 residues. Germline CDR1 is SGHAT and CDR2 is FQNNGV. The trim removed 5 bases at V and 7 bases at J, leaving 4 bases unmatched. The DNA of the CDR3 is TGTGCCAGCAGCCCCAGGGGGGGTGAAAAACTGTTTTTT. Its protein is CASSPRGGEKLFF.

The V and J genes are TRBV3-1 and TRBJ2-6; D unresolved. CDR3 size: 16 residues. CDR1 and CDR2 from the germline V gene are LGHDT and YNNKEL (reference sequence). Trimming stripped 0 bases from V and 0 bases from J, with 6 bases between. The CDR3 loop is CASSQDQSSGANVLTF. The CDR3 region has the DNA TGTGCCAGCAGCCAAGATCAGAGCTCTGGGGCCAACGTCCTGACTTTC.

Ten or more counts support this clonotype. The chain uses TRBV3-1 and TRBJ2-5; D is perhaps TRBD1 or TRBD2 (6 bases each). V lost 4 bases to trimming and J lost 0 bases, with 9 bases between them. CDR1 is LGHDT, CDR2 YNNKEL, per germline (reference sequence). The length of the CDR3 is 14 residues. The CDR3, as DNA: TGTGCCAGCAGCCTAGGGGGGTACCAAGAGACCCAGTACTTC. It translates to CASSLGGYQETQYF.

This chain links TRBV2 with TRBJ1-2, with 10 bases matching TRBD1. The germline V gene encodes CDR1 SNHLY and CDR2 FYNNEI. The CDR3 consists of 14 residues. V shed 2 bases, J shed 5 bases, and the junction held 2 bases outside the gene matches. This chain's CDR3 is CASSELGQGYGYTF. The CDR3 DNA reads TGTGCCAGCAGTGAATTGGGACAGGGGTATGGCTACACCTTC.